This T cell receptor beta chain emerged from a study of Ad26.COV2.S vaccination and SARS-CoV-2 variants. Study-level information: Dosing was one shot or two shots 56 days apart.

A note on this clone: Its matching antigen is unknown.

Treatment given: approximately 18 received Ad26.COV2.S at low or high dose, single or two shots; five or six received placebo; per-sample allocation not given. Collection of the samples took place on day 63 after the first injection of vaccine or placebo. Study conclusions and caveats: The analyses of TCR breadth and depth may have understated the size of total T cell responses. Spike-specific TCR breadth in vaccine recipients exceeded that seen in placebo recipients.

Method: immunoSEQ multiplex PCR; TCRdb's copy keeps in-frame clones and lacks some. The sample shows some 390,000 clones, approximately 90% of them seen only once. This clonotype was obtained from a person aged 18-60 years who received the Ad26.COV2.S COVID-19 vaccine or a placebo. Specimen: peripheral blood, collected in a trial of Ad26.COV2.S vaccine versus placebo.

The CDR3 DNA reads as TGTGCCAGCAGTACCGGGACAGTCGAAGCTTTCTTT. It encodes CASSTGTVEAFF. The chain is built from TRBV6-2 or TRBV6-3 and TRBJ1-1; 7 bases fit TRBD1. Germline assignment: CDR1 MNHEY and CDR2 SVGEGT. J lost 8 bases, V lost 5 bases, and 5 bases had no gene match. This CDR3 is built from 12 residues.